Below, one T cell receptor beta chain is given with its context. These data originate in a study of blood T cell repertoires in COVID-19. Germline lookup yields CDR1 MNHEY and CDR2 SMNVEV (reference sequence). The length of the CDR3 is 12 residues. The V and J ends lost 11 bases and 4 bases respectively, with 14 bases between them. Sequenced by immunoSEQ multiplex PCR; TCRdb stores in-frame clones only, minus some. This sample has under 250,000 clones; approximately 90% occur once, and the top ten carry more than 9%. The sequence was collected from a man over 45 with COVID-19, enrolled during active disease. The sample comprised peripheral blood. The V gene is TRBV27, the J gene TRBJ1-2; D is ambiguous. Here the CDR3 DNA reads TGTGCCCGCTCAGAGAGGCCCTATGGCTACACCTTC. This sequence encodes CARSERPYGYTF.